These T cell receptor beta chains were read from a single sample in a study of blood T cell repertoires in COVID-19. Sequencing was performed with immunoSEQ multiplex PCR; in TCRdb, only in-frame clones are kept and a portion is missing. The sample lists 300,000 to 350,000 clones, roughly 88% occurring once. Sequenced sample: PBMCs or T cells enriched from blood (not recorded which). These receptors were obtained from a man aged 25 to 40 who had recovered from COVID-19. CDR3s include the opening cysteine and the closing phenylalanine or tryptophan. Fields, in order: V gene, J gene, D gene, clone size, CDR3 protein, CDR3 DNA. D genes are given only for firm matches. Clone size is stated in some rows and not others, as once, few, many or a class when expanded.

TRBV7-9	TRBJ1-2	NA	NA	CASSLAGSRTAVYGYTF	TGTGCCAGCAGCTTGGCCGGGTCCCGCACTGCTGTCTATGGCTACACCTTC
TRBV7-9	TRBJ2-2	TRBD2	few	CASSLSGGRPGELFF	TGTGCCAGCAGCCTTAGCGGGGGGCGGCCCGGGGAGCTGTTTTTT
TRBV27	TRBJ2-5	TRBD2	NA	CASSLWSLSGGKQETQYF	TGTGCCAGCAGTTTATGGTCCCTTAGCGGGGGGAAACAAGAGACCCAGTACTTC
TRBV20-1	TRBJ1-2	NA	NA	CSASSLTAGAYGYTF	TGCAGTGCTAGTTCCTTGACTGCAGGGGCTTATGGCTACACCTTC
TRBV28	TRBJ2-1	TRBD1	NA	CASSSDRGGWEIEQFF	TGTGCCAGCAGTTCGGACAGGGGAGGGTGGGAGATTGAGCAGTTCTTC
TRBV5-1	TRBJ1-4	NA	NA	CASSPQGSNEKLFF	TGCGCCAGCAGCCCACAGGGAAGCAATGAAAAACTGTTTTTT
TRBV30	TRBJ1-1	NA	few	CAWVGTNTEAFF	TGTGCCTGGGTTGGCACGAACACTGAAGCTTTCTTT
TRBV15	TRBJ2-3	NA	NA	CATSSHESTDTQYF	TGTGCCACCAGCAGCCATGAGAGCACAGATACGCAGTATTTT
TRBV15	TRBJ2-7	TRBD1	few	CATSRGKGQGAEEQYF	TGTGCCACCAGCAGAGGCAAGGGACAGGGGGCGGAGGAGCAGTACTTC
TRBV27	TRBJ1-2	NA	NA	CASSLPGGSGYTF	TGTGCCAGCAGTTTACCGGGGGGCTCTGGCTACACCTTC
TRBV5-5	TRBJ1-1	TRBD1	once	CASSRHRGQTEAFF	TGTGCCAGCAGCCGACACAGGGGGCAGACTGAAGCTTTCTTT
TRBV4-1	TRBJ2-1	NA	once	CASSQDYGVAYAEQFF	TGCGCCAGCAGCCAAGATTACGGGGTCGCCTACGCTGAGCAGTTCTTC
TRBV28	TRBJ1-2	NA	NA	CASSFRIGYTF	TGTGCCAGCAGTTTTAGAATTGGCTACACCTTC
TRBV10-3	TRBJ2-1	TRBD2	few	CAISGGAVDEQFF	TGTGCCATCAGCGGGGGGGCTGTAGATGAGCAGTTCTTC
TRBV7-9	TRBJ1-1	TRBD1	NA	CASSPVRGQGRSVAFF	TGTGCCAGCAGCCCTGTCCGCGGACAGGGAAGATCGGTGGCTTTCTTT
TRBV9	TRBJ2-5	TRBD1	NA	CASSVAGGKMSETQYF	TGTGCCAGCAGCGTAGCAGGGGGTAAGATGTCAGAGACCCAGTACTTC
TRBV2	TRBJ1-6	TRBD1	NA	CASSGQGVRNSPLHF	TGTGCCAGCAGCGGACAGGGGGTTCGGAATTCACCCCTCCACTTT
TRBV29-1	TRBJ2-7	TRBD2	NA	CSVHLSLGGTSYEQYF	TGCAGCGTTCACCTAAGTTTGGGGGGGACCTCCTACGAGCAGTACTTC
TRBV12-3/TRBV12-4	TRBJ2-7	NA	NA	CATSTQGGYEQYF	TGTGCCACCTCAACTCAAGGGGGCTACGAGCAGTACTTC
TRBV5-4	TRBJ2-7	NA	NA	CASSFPGFEQYF	TGTGCCAGCAGCTTTCCAGGGTTCGAGCAGTACTTC
TRBV6-1	TRBJ1-1	NA	NA	CASSEGGMLTEAFF	TGTGCCAGCAGTGAAGGAGGGATGCTCACTGAAGCTTTCTTT
TRBV3-1/TRBV3-2	TRBJ2-3	TRBD2	NA	CASSQEESLADTQYF	TGTGCCAGCAGCCAAGAAGAGTCACTAGCGGATACGCAGTATTTT
TRBV29-1	TRBJ2-7	TRBD2	NA	CSVVVAGSEQYF	TGCAGCGTTGTGGTAGCGGGGTCCGAGCAGTACTTC
TRBV2	TRBJ1-6	NA	NA	CASSEVVEGDSPLHF	TGTGCCAGCAGTGAGGTTGTGGAGGGAGATTCACCCCTCCACTTT
TRBV16	TRBJ1-2	NA	once	CASSQYWGADYGYTF	TGTGCCAGCAGCCAATATTGGGGCGCGGACTATGGCTACACCTTC
TRBV4-2	TRBJ1-2	NA	NA	CASSQESVHGYTF	TGTGCCAGCAGCCAAGAATCTGTCCATGGCTACACCTTC
TRBV27	TRBJ1-5	NA	NA	CASSVRGPNQPQHF	TGTGCCAGCAGCGTACGAGGGCCCAATCAGCCCCAGCATTTT
TRBV12-3/TRBV12-4	TRBJ2-7	NA	NA	CASSQQVYEQYF	TGTGCCAGCAGTCAACAAGTCTACGAGCAGTACTTC
TRBV12-3/TRBV12-4	TRBJ1-2	NA	NA	CASRQTEFYGYTF	TGTGCCAGCAGGCAGACAGAATTCTATGGCTACACCTTC
TRBV11-2	TRBJ2-3	TRBD2	NA	CASSLPGGGTDTQYF	TGTGCCAGCAGCTTACCCGGGGGGGGCACAGATACGCAGTATTTT
TRBV5-1	TRBJ1-6	TRBD1	NA	CATGTGDNSPLHF	TGCGCCACTGGGACAGGGGATAATTCACCCCTCCACTTT
TRBV7-9	TRBJ2-1	TRBD2	once	CASSPIAGARDEQFF	TGTGCCAGCAGCCCTATAGCGGGGGCTCGTGATGAGCAGTTCTTC
TRBV9	TRBJ1-3	NA	NA	CASSVTLKSSGNTIYF	TGTGCCAGCAGCGTCACTCTTAAGAGCTCTGGAAACACCATATATTTT
TRBV6-5	TRBJ1-2	NA	few	CASRGGAYGYTF	TGTGCCAGCCGGGGGGGGGCCTATGGCTACACCTTC
TRBV28	TRBJ1-6	NA	NA	CASRVGRGSYNSPLHF	TGTGCCAGCAGGGTGGGGAGGGGCTCCTATAATTCACCCCTCCACTTT
TRBV30	TRBJ2-1	NA	NA	CAWTVGTFTNEQFF	TGTGCCTGGACCGTCGGGACTTTCACCAATGAGCAGTTCTTC
TRBV29-1	TRBJ2-2	NA	NA	CSVETRLIGSNTGELFF	TGCAGCGTTGAAACAAGACTAATCGGATCGAACACCGGGGAGCTGTTTTTT
TRBV30	TRBJ1-2	NA	NA	CAWSVGGQGYGYTF	TGTGCCTGGAGCGTGGGGGGGCAAGGCTATGGCTACACCTTC
TRBV4-2	TRBJ2-3	TRBD1	NA	CASSQDGTGSTDTQYF	TGTGCCAGCAGCCAAGATGGGACAGGGAGCACAGATACGCAGTATTTT
TRBV5-5	TRBJ1-1	NA	once	CASSLDELNTEAFF	TGTGCCAGCAGCTTGGATGAGCTGAACACTGAAGCTTTCTTT
TRBV4-1	TRBJ2-7	NA	NA	CASSLKGWGPYEQYF	TGCGCCAGCAGCCTAAAGGGCTGGGGCCCCTACGAGCAGTACTTC
TRBV28	TRBJ1-1	NA	NA	CASTKDRLNTEAFF	TGTGCCAGCACCAAAGACAGGCTAAACACTGAAGCTTTCTTT
TRBV18	TRBJ2-3	NA	NA	CASSTGTTDTQYF	TGTGCCAGCTCTACGGGGACAACAGATACGCAGTATTTT
TRBV6-5	TRBJ2-1	NA	NA	CASTGGLSYNEQFF	TGTGCCAGCACCGGGGGGCTATCCTACAATGAGCAGTTCTTC